One sample yielded the 24 T cell receptor beta chains listed below, sequenced in a study of T cells in localized non-small cell lung cancer. Libraries were prepared by immunoSEQ multiplex PCR; TCRdb keeps only in-frame clonotypes and omits some of them. This sample has approximately 1,000 clones, with 20% to 25% found just once. The sample in question was normal lung tissue next to the tumor, obtained before any cancer treatment. The receptor source for this set is a male donor aged 60 or older with stage I lung adenocarcinoma.

This clone was counted between two and nine times. J is TRBJ1-2 and V is TRBV23-1; D is ambiguous. TRBV23-1 is an ORF, with its function uncertain. This CDR3 region has 13 residues. The germline V and J ends were trimmed by 6 bases and 2 bases, with 10 bases remaining between them. CDR3 bases: TGCGCCAGCAGCTTGGGAGGAAACTATGGCTACACCTTC. Amino acid sequence: CASSLGGNYGYTF.

V usage is TRBV19 and J usage is TRBJ1-2, with TRBD1 matching over 10 bases. Trimming removed 3 bases from V and 4 bases from J; junction bases left unmatched: 8. Looked up from germline, CDR1 is LNHDA and CDR2 is SQIVND (reference sequence). The CDR3 is 16 amino acids. The DNA for the CDR3 is TGTGCCAGTAGTATCCGGGGACAGGGGCCCCCCTATGGCTACACCTTC. Translating it yields CASSIRGQGPPYGYTF.

The chain's CDR3 is CASSTGLAITDTQYF. CDR3 bases: TGTGCCAGTAGTACCGGACTAGCCATCACAGATACGCAGTATTTT. The V call is TRBV19, the J call TRBJ2-3, with 8 bases fitting TRBD2. The J segment lost 2 bases and the V segment lost 4 bases, leaving 5 bases of the junction unmatched. CDR1 and CDR2 (germline): LNHDA, SQIVND (reference sequence). The CDR3 has 15 amino acids.

This clone came up a few times. The J gene is TRBJ1-1, the V gene TRBV11-3, with a tentative D call TRBD1 (5 bases). Trimming stripped 6 bases from V and 8 bases from J, with 19 bases between. Germline V gives CDR1 SGHNT, CDR2 YENEEA. This CDR3 spans 14 amino acids. CDR3 DNA sequence: TGTGCCAGCAGTCAAGGGACCTCCTCGAAGGAAGCTTTCTTT. It translates to CASSQGTSSKEAFF.

Within the sample, this clone is medium-sized. The chain employs TRBV11-3 and TRBJ2-5; TRBD2 matches 13 bases. The junction had 5 bases not matched to a gene; V was cut back by 6 bases and J by 4 bases. Germline V gives CDR1 SGHNT, CDR2 YENEEA. The CDR3 runs to 15 residues. In DNA form, the CDR3 reads TGTGCCAGCAGGCGGACTAGCGGGAGTCGAGAGACCCAGTACTTC. It codes for CASRRTSGSRETQYF.

This clone was seen a few times. The J gene is TRBJ1-2, the V gene TRBV28; TRBD1 agrees at 10 bases. The CDR3 spans 16 residues. Germline V gives CDR1 MDHEN, CDR2 SYDVKM. V shed 2 bases and J 2 bases; nucleotides not matched to a gene: 5. The chain's CDR3 is CASSLPGTGVNYGYTF. The DNA of the CDR3 is TGTGCCAGCAGTTTACCCGGGACAGGGGTAAACTATGGCTACACCTTC.

The V and J genes are TRBV6-8 and TRBJ1-2; possibly TRBD1 for D (6 bases). The CDR3 consists of 14 residues. Trimming shortened V by 7 bases and J by 4 bases, and 16 bases separated the two germline ends. The germline V gene encodes CDR1 MNHGY and CDR2 SAAAGT. The CDR3 DNA follows: TGTGCCAGCACCAACACAGGGATCGGCTATGGCTACACCTTC. This gives the protein CASTNTGIGYGYTF.

This clone is medium-sized in the sample. This chain uses TRBV7-7 with TRBJ1-2, with D tentatively TRBD1 (6 bases). Trimming took 1 base from V and 7 from J, leaving 19 bases between them. The CDR3 has 16 amino acids. Germline CDR1 SSHAT, CDR2 FNYEAQ (reference sequence). For the CDR3, the DNA is TGTGCCAGCAGCTTAGTGACGGGACAAAGGGTCCGTGGCTACACCTTC. Translated, it gives CASSLVTGQRVRGYTF.

V and J are TRBV29-1 and TRBJ1-1; D ambiguous. The CDR3 runs to 13 residues. The V end was cut by 7 bases, the J end by 1 base, with 13 bases between. Germline CDR1 SQVTM, CDR2 ANQGSEA. The CDR3, as DNA: TGCAGCGCTAGGAAGGAGGCGAACACTGAAGCTTTCTTT. It specifies CSARKEANTEAFF. Combining the CDR3 with reference TRBV29-1 and TRBJ1-1 gives the whole variable domain SAVISQKPSRDICQRGTSLTIQCQVDSQVTMMFWYRQQPGQSLTLIATANQGSEATYESGFVIDKFPISRPNLTFSTLTVSNMSPEDSSIYLCSARKEANTEAFFGQGTRLTVV.

The chain uses TRBV18 and TRBJ1-2; the D is unclear. CDR3 length equals 15 residues. The germline CDR1 and CDR2 sequences are KGHSH and LQKENI. V was cut by 0 bases and J by 2 bases, with 10 bases left in between. The CDR3: CASSPPYSLNYGYTF. CDR3 DNA: TGTGCCAGCTCACCACCGTACAGCCTCAACTATGGCTACACCTTC.

V is TRBV19 and J is TRBJ1-5; D is uncertain. There are 16 residues in the CDR3. Per germline, CDR1 LNHDA and CDR2 SQIVND (reference sequence). The V gene lost 1 base and the J gene lost 0 bases, with 10 bases spanning the gap. As DNA, the CDR3 is TGTGCCAGTAGTATAGCAGGTCAATATAGCAATCAGCCCCAGCATTTT. Translating it yields CASSIAGQYSNQPQHF.

The chain combines TRBV30 with TRBJ2-4; 7 nucleotides align to TRBD2. The V and J ends lost 2 bases and 15 bases, in that order; junction bases with no gene match: 10. The CDR3 spans 12 residues. Germline V gives CDR1 GTSNPN, CDR2 SVGIG (reference sequence). CDR3 sequence reads: CAWSTTGTNLYF. CDR3 in DNA: TGTGCCTGGAGTACCACCGGGACTAATCTGTACTTC.

By sample fraction, this clone is large. V is TRBV29-1 and J is TRBJ1-1, with D tentatively TRBD1 (6 bases). The germline V and J ends were trimmed by 6 bases and 6 bases, with 14 bases remaining between them. In germline, CDR1 is SQVTM, CDR2 ANQGSEA. The CDR3 runs 12 residues. The CDR3 spells CSVAWDKPEAFF. CDR3 DNA sequence: TGCAGCGTAGCCTGGGACAAGCCTGAAGCTTTCTTT.

This clone qualifies as medium-sized. J is TRBJ2-7 and V is TRBV11-3; D may be TRBD2 (5 bases). The CDR3 sequence is 15 residues long. The germline CDR1 and CDR2 sequences are SGHNT and YENEEA. The V and J ends lost 5 bases and 3 bases respectively, with 17 bases between them. The CDR3 spells CASSPGFSKHYEQYF. CDR3 nucleotides: TGTGCCAGCAGCCCGGGGTTCTCAAAACACTACGAGCAGTACTTC.

This clone was counted between two and nine times. The chain employs TRBV14 and TRBJ2-4, with a possible D match to TRBD2 (5 bases). CDR3 size: 16 residues. Germline loops: CDR1 SGHDN, CDR2 FVKESK. V lost 1 base to trimming and J lost 0 bases, with 10 bases between them. The CDR3 sequence: CASSQAVGLAKNIQYF. The CDR3, as DNA: TGTGCCAGCAGCCAAGCTGTAGGACTAGCCAAAAACATTCAGTACTTC. The full variable domain, rest sourced from reference TRBV14 and TRBJ2-4, is EAGVTQFPSHSVIEKGQTVTLRCDPISGHDNLYWYRRVMGKEIKFLLHFVKESKQDESGMPNNRFLAERTGGTYSTLKVQPAELEDSGVYFCASSQAVGLAKNIQYFGAGTRLSVL.

The sample holds a few counts of this clone. The chain joins TRBV6-8 to TRBJ1-2, with D uncertain. The V gene's germline CDR1 is MNHGY and CDR2 SAAAGT. The CDR3 has 13 amino acids. The ends were cut back, 4 bases at V and 8 bases at J, with 14 bases in the middle. The chain's CDR3 is CASSSTPRSGYTF. CDR3 in DNA: TGTGCCAGCAGTTCAACACCTCGAAGCGGCTACACCTTC.

This chain joins TRBV9 and TRBJ2-7; 11 bases fit TRBD2. Per the germline V gene, CDR1 is SGDLS and CDR2 is YYNGEE. The CDR3 is made up of 15 amino acids. Trimming took 8 bases from V and 2 from J; bases not matched to a gene: 9. As DNA, the CDR3 is TGTGCCAGGTCACGGGCGGGACTAGCGGCCTACGAGCAGTACTTC. It is translated as CARSRAGLAAYEQYF.

CDR3 DNA sequence: TGTGCCAGCAGGCCCAATGGGGCGGGGGGTGAAGCTTTCTTT. Protein sequence: CASRPNGAGGEAFF. The V call is TRBV2, the J call TRBJ1-1, with D possibly TRBD1 on 5 matching bases. CDR1 is SNHLY, CDR2 FYNNEI, per germline. The CDR3 is 14 amino acids. V was shortened by 6 bases and J by 7 bases, with 18 bases between the two germline ends.

This clone is deemed medium-sized. The chain combines TRBV9 with TRBJ1-3, with a tentative D call TRBD1 (6 bases). The V end was cut by 4 bases, the J end by 0 bases, with 17 bases between. The CDR3 runs to 17 residues. Germline loops: CDR1 SGDLS, CDR2 YYNGEE. The CDR3 spells CASSLTGTANSGNTIYF. CDR3 DNA sequence: TGTGCCAGCAGCTTAACAGGGACCGCAAACTCTGGAAACACCATATATTTT.

The chain joins TRBV11-3 to TRBJ2-1; a possible D gene is TRBD1 (5 bases). Trimming took 7 bases from V and 1 from J, leaving 14 bases between them. Per germline, CDR1 SGHNT and CDR2 YENEEA. The CDR3 is 15 residues long. CDR3 residues: CASNSQGWSYNEQFF. For the CDR3, the DNA is TGTGCCAGCAACTCCCAGGGTTGGTCCTACAATGAGCAGTTCTTC.

This chain links TRBV18 with TRBJ2-7, with TRBD2 matching 12 bases. The germline V gene encodes CDR1 KGHSH and CDR2 LQKENI. The CDR3 consists of 16 residues. V lost 6 bases to trimming and J lost 2 bases; unmatched junction nucleotides: 8. CDR3 sequence: CASSQLAGGRAYEQYF. In DNA, the CDR3 is TGTGCCAGCTCCCAACTAGCGGGAGGTCGAGCCTACGAGCAGTACTTC.

This clone rates as large. The genes are TRBV11-3 and TRBJ2-7, with a possible D match to TRBD2 (6 bases). Germline lookup yields CDR1 SGHNT and CDR2 YENEEA. Trimming removed 4 bases from V and 6 bases from J, with 25 bases in between. The CDR3 covers 17 residues. For the CDR3, the DNA is TGTGCCAGCAGCTCCCTTGATACTAGCACTAGAGGTGGCGAGCAGTACTTC. This gives the protein CASSSLDTSTRGGEQYF.

V usage is TRBV9 and J usage is TRBJ2-6; a weak D match, TRBD1 (6 bases). CDR1 and CDR2 (germline): SGDLS, YYNGEE. This CDR3 is built from 16 residues. Trimming shortened V by 4 bases and J by 2 bases, and 13 bases separated the two germline ends. The DNA of the CDR3 is TGTGCCAGCAGCCATACAGGGACCCCTGGGGCCAACGTCCTGACTTTC. Translation gives CASSHTGTPGANVLTF. The full variable domain, its missing parts supplied by reference TRBV9 and TRBJ2-6, is DSGVTQTPKHLITATGQRVTLRCSPRSGDLSVYWYQQSLDQGLQFLIQYYNGEERAKGNILERFSAQQFPDLHSELNLSSLELGDSALYFCASSHTGTPGANVLTFGAGSRLTVL.

V and J are TRBV6-8 and TRBJ1-4, with D uncertain. Trimming stripped 3 bases from V and 0 bases from J, with 5 bases between. Germline V gene data show CDR1 as MNHGY and CDR2 as SAAAGT. The CDR3 length is 14 residues. This CDR3 reads CASSYGTTNEKLFF. The CDR3 DNA reads TGTGCCAGCAGTTATGGGACAACTAATGAAAAACTGTTTTTT.